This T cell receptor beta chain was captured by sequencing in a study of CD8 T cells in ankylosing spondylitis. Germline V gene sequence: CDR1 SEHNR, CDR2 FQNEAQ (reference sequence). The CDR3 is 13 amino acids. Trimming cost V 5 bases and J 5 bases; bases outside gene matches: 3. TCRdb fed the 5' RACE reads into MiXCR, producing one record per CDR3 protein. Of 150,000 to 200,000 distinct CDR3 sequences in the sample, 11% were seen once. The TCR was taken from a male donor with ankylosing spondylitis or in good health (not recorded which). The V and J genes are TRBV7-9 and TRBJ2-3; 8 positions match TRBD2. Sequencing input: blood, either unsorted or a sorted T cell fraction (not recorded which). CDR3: CASSGREVDTQYF. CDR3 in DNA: TGTGCCAGCAGCGGGCGGGAGGTAGATACGCAGTATTTT.